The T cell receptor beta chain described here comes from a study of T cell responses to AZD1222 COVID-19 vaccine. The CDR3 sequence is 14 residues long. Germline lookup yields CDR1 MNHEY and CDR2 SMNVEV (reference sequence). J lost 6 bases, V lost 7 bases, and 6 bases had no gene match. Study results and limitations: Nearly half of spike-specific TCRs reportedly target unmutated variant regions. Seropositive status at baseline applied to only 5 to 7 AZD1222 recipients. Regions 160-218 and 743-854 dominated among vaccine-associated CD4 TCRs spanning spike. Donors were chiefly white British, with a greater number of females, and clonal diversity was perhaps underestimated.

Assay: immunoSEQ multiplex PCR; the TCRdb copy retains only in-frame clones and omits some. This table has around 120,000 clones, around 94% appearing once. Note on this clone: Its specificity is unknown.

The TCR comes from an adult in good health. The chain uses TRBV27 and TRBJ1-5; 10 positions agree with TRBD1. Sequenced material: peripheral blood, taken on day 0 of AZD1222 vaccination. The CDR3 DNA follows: TGTGCCAGCACCGTGACAGGGGGCGGTCAGCCCCAGCATTTT. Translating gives CASTVTGGGQPQHF.